The 25 T cell receptor beta chains presented below share a single source sample, sequenced in a study of shared clonotypes between healthy human individuals. Sequenced by immunoSEQ multiplex PCR; TCRdb stores in-frame clones only, minus some. Of about 1.1 million clones listed, about four fifths are singletons. The sample comprised memory CD4+ T cells from PBMCs. Subset noted: CD45RA-negative fraction. The receptors were sampled from a man between 18 and 35 years old in good health. Some clones in this sample may be carry-over from other donors' samples.

V is TRBV18 and J is TRBJ2-1; TRBD2 matches 11 bases. Per germline, CDR1 KGHSH and CDR2 LQKENI. CDR3 length equals 15 residues. The trim removed 4 bases at V and 9 bases at J, leaving 8 bases unmatched. The CDR3 nucleotides are TGTGCCAGCTCACGGGTAGCGGGAGGGCTGAGTGAGCAGTTCTTC. The encoded protein is CASSRVAGGLSEQFF.

V is TRBV28 and J is TRBJ2-2; 9 bases are a match to TRBD2. Germline V gives CDR1 MDHEN, CDR2 SYDVKM. With 5 bases clipped from V and 5 bases from J, the junction kept 9 bases outside the gene matches. The CDR3 has 16 residues. The DNA of the CDR3 is TGTGCCAGCAGTGAACATAGCGGGAGCTTGACCGGGGAGCTGTTTTTT. Translating it yields CASSEHSGSLTGELFF.

V is TRBV5-1 and J is TRBJ2-3; perhaps TRBD1 as D (5 bases). The CDR3 has 16 residues. V dropped 0 bases and J dropped 3 bases, with 14 bases sitting between them. Germline CDR1 and CDR2: SGHRS and YFSETQ. CDR3 loop: CASSLVGQGRTDTQYF. CDR3 nucleotides: TGCGCCAGCAGCTTGGTCGGGCAGGGTAGGACAGATACGCAGTATTTT.

The V call is TRBV2, the J call TRBJ2-5; 14 bases line up with TRBD2. This CDR3 contains 16 residues. Per germline, CDR1 SNHLY and CDR2 FYNNEI. Trimming removed 1 base from V and 3 bases from J; junction bases left unmatched: 1. The CDR3 sequence is CASSEGGLAGEETQYF. CDR3 in DNA: TGTGCCAGCAGTGAAGGGGGACTAGCGGGAGAAGAGACCCAGTACTTC.

The chain recombines TRBV5-4 with TRBJ2-3, with D perhaps TRBD2 (5 bases). The V end was cut by 4 bases, the J end by 0 bases, with 15 bases between. The CDR3 length is 16 residues. Germline V gene data show CDR1 as SGHNT and CDR2 as YYREEE (reference sequence). This chain's CDR3 is CASSSASRTSTDTQYF. Written as DNA, the CDR3 is TGTGCCAGCAGCAGCGCTAGCAGAACTAGCACAGATACGCAGTATTTT.

The J gene is TRBJ2-3, the V gene TRBV7-8, with D maybe TRBD2 (5 bases). Germline lookup yields CDR1 SGHVS and CDR2 FQNEAQ. The CDR3 totals 14 residues. The V end was cut by 1 base, the J end by 6 bases, with 11 bases between. The CDR3 loop is CASSLGGRGDTQYF. CDR3 DNA: TGTGCCAGCAGCTTAGGAGGGAGAGGGGATACGCAGTATTTT. Full variable domain (rest looked up from reference TRBV7-8 and TRBJ2-3): GAGVSQSPRYKVAKRGQDVALRCDPISGHVSLFWYQQALGQGPEFLTYFQNEAQLDKSGLPSDRFFAERPEGSVSTLKIQRTQQEDSAVYLCASSLGGRGDTQYFGPGTRLTVL.

This clone was found a few times. The J gene is TRBJ2-5, the V gene TRBV7-9; 7 bases are a match to TRBD1. Germline V gene data show CDR1 as SEHNR and CDR2 as FQNEAQ (reference sequence). The ends lost 6 bases at V and 2 bases at J; junction bases unmatched: 6. This CDR3 contains 14 residues. In DNA, the CDR3 is TGTGCCAGCAGAGATACAGGGGCACAAGAGACCCAGTACTTC. Translating gives CASRDTGAQETQYF.

The chain has TRBV28 and TRBJ1-1; TRBD1 aligns across 8 bases. This CDR3 has 14 residues. V was clipped by 5 bases and J by 1 base; unmatched bases: 3. CDR1 MDHEN and CDR2 SYDVKM come from the germline V gene. The CDR3 nucleotides read TGTGCCAGCAGTCCAACAGGGGGGAACACTGAAGCTTTCTTT. Translation: CASSPTGGNTEAFF.

The J gene is TRBJ1-5, the V gene TRBV27; the D gene is possibly TRBD1 (5 bases). The CDR3 runs to 19 residues. Germline assignment: CDR1 MNHEY and CDR2 SMNVEV (reference sequence). Trimming shortened V by 3 bases and J by 3 bases, and 24 bases separated the two germline ends. The CDR3 bases are TGTGCCAGCAGTTTTGGTCCAGGGCGGCGAGCGGGGCACAATCAGCCCCAGCATTTT. This sequence encodes CASSFGPGRRAGHNQPQHF.

There are many counts of this clone. Within the sample, other DNA sequences also encode this same CDR3. The rearrangement uses TRBV30 and TRBJ1-5; perhaps TRBD1 as D (5 bases). CDR3 size: 13 residues. Trimming took off 0 bases at V and 7 bases at J, with 10 bases between the two ends. Germline V gene data show CDR1 as GTSNPN and CDR2 as SVGIG (reference sequence). The CDR3 reads CAWSVLGDQPQHF. In DNA form, the CDR3 reads TGTGCCTGGAGTGTACTTGGGGACCAGCCCCAGCATTTT.

Of note for this clone: This may arise from a read error, as a much more abundant clone is one base away. This sample also contains other DNA sequences that code for the same CDR3. The CDR3 DNA sequence: TGTGCCAGCAGCTTAGGCGAGACCCAGTACTTC. Its protein product is CASSLGETQYF. The V gene is TRBV11-1, the J gene TRBJ2-5; D gene uncertain. Trimming left V 1 base short and J 5 bases short, with 2 bases between. There are 11 residues in the CDR3. CDR1 SGHAT and CDR2 FQDESV come from the germline V gene (reference sequence).

On this clone: Other nucleotide sequences in the sample specify the same CDR3. V usage is TRBV18 and J usage is TRBJ2-5, with D possibly being TRBD1 (5 bases). V lost 2 bases, J lost 4 bases, and 11 bases lay in between. The CDR3 runs to 14 residues. The V gene's germline CDR1 is KGHSH and CDR2 LQKENI. CDR3 nucleotide sequence: TGTGCCAGCTCACCAGGGCAGGGCGGAGAGACCCAGTACTTC. Encoded protein: CASSPGQGGETQYF.

J is TRBJ2-5 and V is TRBV28; 9 bases are a match to TRBD1. This CDR3 spans 16 amino acids. After removal of 6 bases from V and 4 bases from J, the junction contained 12 bases not matched to a gene. Germline V gene data show CDR1 as MDHEN and CDR2 as SYDVKM. The CDR3 sequence: CASSRRGTGRGETQYF. The CDR3, as DNA: TGTGCCAGCAGCCGCCGTGGGACAGGGCGCGGAGAGACCCAGTACTTC.

The V call is TRBV7-2, the J call TRBJ2-7; 12 bases match TRBD2. CDR3 length equals 18 residues. V shed 0 bases and J 4 bases; nucleotides not matched to a gene: 10. In germline, CDR1 is SGHTA, CDR2 FQGNSA. CDR3 nucleotides: TGTGCCAGCAGCTTAGCGTTAGGTAGACTAGCGGGAGCTTACGAGCAGTACTTC. Translated: CASSLALGRLAGAYEQYF. Full variable domain (rest looked up from reference TRBV7-2 and TRBJ2-7): GAGVSQSPSNKVTEKGKDVELRCDPISGHTALYWYRQSLGQGLEFLIYFQGNSAPDKSGLPSDRFSAERTGGSVSTLTIQRTQQEDSAVYLCASSLALGRLAGAYEQYFGPGTRLTVT.

The chain recombines TRBV5-1 with TRBJ2-3, with D possibly TRBD2 on 6 matching bases. Germline V gene data show CDR1 as SGHRS and CDR2 as YFSETQ. Trimming took 4 bases from V and 0 from J, leaving 15 bases between them. The CDR3 has 16 amino acids. CDR3 DNA sequence: TGCGCCAGCAGCCCGCTTCGAAGCGGGAGCACAGATACGCAGTATTTT. Encoded protein: CASSPLRSGSTDTQYF.

The chain couples TRBV18 to TRBJ1-3; no definite D call. The germline V and J ends were trimmed by 1 base and 7 bases, with 14 bases remaining between them. The CDR3 extends over 15 amino acids. In germline, CDR1 is KGHSH, CDR2 LQKENI. CDR3 protein: CASSPRRTAENTIYF. In nucleotides, the CDR3 is TGTGCCAGCTCACCACGAAGGACTGCCGAGAACACCATATATTTT.

Worth noting for this clone: The same CDR3 arises from other DNA sequences in this sample as well. The V gene is TRBV5-1, the J gene TRBJ2-1; D remains unclear. Germline V lookup: CDR1 SGHRS, CDR2 YFSETQ. This CDR3 region has 14 residues. With 1 base removed from V and 0 bases from J, the gap between germline ends came to 5 bases. CDR3 nucleotides: TGCGCCAGCAGCTTGATAAGCTCCTACAATGAGCAGTTCTTC. Its translation is CASSLISSYNEQFF.

The chain combines TRBV9 with TRBJ1-2; D is perhaps TRBD1 (5 bases). The V end was cut by 3 bases, the J end by 8 bases, with 11 bases between. The CDR3 is 12 residues long. The V gene's germline CDR1 is SGDLS and CDR2 YYNGEE. The CDR3 DNA follows: TGTGCCAGCAGCGCCCAGGGAGGCGGCTACACCTTC. This encodes CASSAQGGGYTF.

The V and J genes are TRBV7-3 and TRBJ2-5; perhaps TRBD2 as D (6 bases). Germline CDR1 is SGHTA and CDR2 is FQGTGA. V gave up 2 bases and J gave up 4 bases, with 8 bases separating them. The CDR3 has 13 residues. CDR3 coding DNA: TGTGCCAGCAGCTTACAAGCGGGAGAGACCCAGTACTTC. It encodes CASSLQAGETQYF.

V gene TRBV18 combines with J gene TRBJ1-1; weak D call: TRBD1 (5 bases). With 3 bases removed from V and 3 bases from J, the gap between germline ends came to 11 bases. The germline V gene encodes CDR1 KGHSH and CDR2 LQKENI. This CDR3 has 14 residues. DNA of the CDR3: TGTGCCAGCTCACCCCGGGACTGGGACACTGAAGCTTTCTTT. This gives the protein CASSPRDWDTEAFF. Full variable domain (remainder filled in from reference TRBV18 and TRBJ1-1): NAGVMQNPRHLVRRRGQEARLRCSPMKGHSHVYWYRQLPEEGLKFMVYLQKENIIDESGMPKERFSAEFPKEGPSILRIQQVVRGDSAAYFCASSPRDWDTEAFFGQGTRLTVV.

The chain employs TRBV28 and TRBJ1-5; TRBD1 matches 9 bases. The V gene's germline CDR1 is MDHEN and CDR2 SYDVKM. Trimming cost V 6 bases and J 7 bases; bases outside gene matches: 16. The CDR3 loop spans 17 amino acids. Here the CDR3 DNA reads TGTGCCAGCAGCCAAAATTACCGGGACAGGGCGCGACAGCCCCAGCATTTT. Translation gives CASSQNYRDRARQPQHF.

This sequence joins TRBV28 and TRBJ2-5; perhaps TRBD1 as D (6 bases). Trimming stripped 4 bases from V and 2 bases from J, with 14 bases between. This CDR3 has 15 residues. CDR1 and CDR2 from the germline V gene are MDHEN and SYDVKM. The CDR3 region has the DNA TGTGCCAGCAGTTACAGGGAAGGGGGTCAAGAGACCCAGTACTTC. Protein sequence: CASSYREGGQETQYF. Full variable domain (remainder filled in from reference TRBV28 and TRBJ2-5): DVKVTQSSRYLVKRTGEKVFLECVQDMDHENMFWYRQDPGLGLRLIYFSYDVKMKEKGDIPEGYSVSREKKERFSLILESASTNQTSMYLCASSYREGGQETQYFGPGTRLLVL.

This clone was found once. This chain connects TRBV18 to TRBJ1-1, with D maybe TRBD1 (5 bases). Germline V gene sequence: CDR1 KGHSH, CDR2 LQKENI. The V gene lost 3 bases and the J gene lost 10 bases, with 9 bases spanning the gap. The CDR3 extends over 11 amino acids. The CDR3: CASSPGTAAFF. DNA of the CDR3: TGTGCCAGCTCACCCGGGACCGCAGCTTTCTTT.

Remarks on this clone: A junction end diverges from the germline sequence, so it may reflect a read error. The genes are TRBV28 and TRBJ2-2, with D possibly being TRBD1 or TRBD2 (6 bases each). Germline V gives CDR1 MDHEN, CDR2 SYDVKM. The CDR3 spans 14 residues. The CDR3 nucleotides read TGTGTCAGCTGCGGGACAACGAACACCGGGGAGCTGTTTTTT. It yields the protein CVSCGTTNTGELFF.

The J gene is TRBJ2-4, the V gene TRBV7-2; D perhaps matches TRBD2 (6 bases). Germline V gene lookup returns CDR1 SGHTA and CDR2 FQGNSA. The CDR3 runs to 14 residues. V was clipped by 4 bases and J by 10 bases, with 17 bases between them. The CDR3 reads CASSSLLAPGIQYF. CDR3 coding DNA: TGTGCCAGCAGCTCCCTTCTAGCGCCTGGGATTCAGTACTTC.